This is a list of T cell receptor beta chains from one sample in a study of control samples from healthy donors and cancer patients. This table comes from immunoSEQ multiplex PCR, and its TCRdb copy is limited to in-frame clones, with some not included. The sample yields approximately 83,000 clones, roughly 93% seen once. The material sequenced was blood. Receptor source: a woman aged 30 to 39 in good health. Both conserved end residues are part of each CDR3. A D gene is named only where the DNA matches it firmly. Expanded clones get a size class; other rows say once, few or many, or leave the size out.

j_call cdr3_length d_call v_call clone_size cdr3_aa cdr3_nt
TRBJ2-7 16 NA TRBV2 NA CASWDRDRRGGYEQYF TGTGCCAGCTGGGACAGGGATCGACGGGGGGGCTACGAGCAGTACTTC
TRBJ1-1 13 TRBD1 TRBV7-9 NA CASSWTGDTEAFF TGTGCCAGCAGCTGGACAGGGGACACTGAAGCTTTCTTT
TRBJ2-7 12 NA TRBV12-3/TRBV12-4 NA CASSLDSYEQYF TGTGCCAGCAGTCTGGACAGTTACGAGCAGTACTTC
TRBJ1-1 16 TRBD1 TRBV5-1 few CASSLGGGHSNTEAFF TGCGCCAGCAGCTTGGGAGGGGGCCACTCCAACACTGAAGCTTTCTTT
TRBJ1-1 16 NA TRBV7-9 NA CASSSRRAGFETEAFF TGTGCCAGCAGCTCCCGAAGGGCAGGGTTTGAGACTGAAGCTTTCTTT
TRBJ1-1 15 TRBD1 TRBV6-1 NA CASSDWTGAYTEAFF TGTGCCAGCAGTGATTGGACAGGGGCGTACACTGAAGCTTTCTTT
TRBJ2-5 13 NA TRBV10-3 NA CAIKRPEEETQYF TGTGCCATCAAGAGGCCCGAAGAGGAGACCCAGTACTTC
TRBJ2-6 15 NA TRBV3-1/TRBV3-2 NA CASSQEGAGANVLTF TGTGCCAGCAGCCAAGAAGGGGCTGGGGCCAACGTCCTGACTTTC
TRBJ1-2 14 TRBD1 TRBV2 NA CASRGQGSFYGYTF TGTGCCAGCCGCGGACAGGGTTCTTTCTATGGCTACACCTTC
TRBJ2-2 15 NA TRBV3-1/TRBV3-2 NA CASSQQLAGTGELFF TGTGCCAGCAGCCAACAGCTAGCAGGCACCGGGGAGCTGTTTTTT
TRBJ1-5 15 TRBD1 TRBV27 NA CASRFDGQGNQPQHF TGTGCCAGCAGATTTGACGGACAGGGGAATCAGCCCCAGCATTTT
TRBJ1-6 13 NA TRBV30 NA CAWMRAANSPLHF TGTGCCTGGATGAGGGCGGCCAATTCACCCCTCCACTTT
TRBJ1-3 13 TRBD1 TRBV7-9 NA CASSLGQRNTIYF TGTGCCAGCAGCCTGGGACAGCGGAACACCATATATTTT
TRBJ1-2 13 NA TRBV2 NA CASTEGRLYGYTF TGTGCCAGCACTGAGGGTCGCCTCTATGGCTACACCTTC
TRBJ1-6 15 TRBD1 TRBV7-9 few CASSFQGAQNSPLHF TGTGCCAGCAGCTTCCAGGGGGCGCAGAATTCACCCCTCCACTTT